This TCR beta chain was obtained from a study of cytomegalovirus exposure and HLA in healthy donors. Study as a whole: Caucasian-associated ancestry cluster membership applied to about four fifths of several hundred genotyped donors.

With respect to this clone: Its target is not known.

Broader study findings: As was reported, the classifier diagnosed cytomegalovirus status with high specificity and sensitivity. Later analysis revealed greater clonal expansion in HLA-associated TCR beta chains than in equally common others.

Primers for the PCR totalled 60 Vbeta and 13 Jbeta. Data came from immunoSEQ multiplex PCR; TCRdb stores just in-frame clones and leaves some out. Altogether under 130,000 clones are present, 60% to 85% being singletons, with the ten largest covering roughly 1.2%. Trimming pared 7 bases from V and 0 bases from J, leaving 16 bases between. CDR3 length: 15 residues. Germline assignment: CDR1 SGHAT and CDR2 FQNNGV. V usage is TRBV11-2 and J usage is TRBJ2-7, with D perhaps matching TRBD2 (6 bases). The clonotype comes from a man aged 40-49 years in good health and CMV-seronegative. The sequencing input was PBMCs. CDR3: CASTGRRGSSYEQYF. The CDR3 DNA reads TGTGCCAGCACCGGTCGGCGGGGCAGCTCCTACGAGCAGTACTTC.